These T cell receptor beta chains were read from a single sample in a study of shared clonotypes between healthy human individuals. Sequenced by immunoSEQ multiplex PCR; TCRdb stores in-frame clones only, minus some. Of 2 million or so clones in the sample, 85% to 95% were seen once. Sequencing used naive CD8+ T cells sorted from blood. These receptor sequences come from a man aged 18 to 29 in good health. Each CDR3 is given with its conserved first and last residue.

j_call v_call cdr3_aa
TRBJ2-2 TRBV27 CASSDTRATTGELFF
TRBJ2-3 TRBV9 CASSVEGFVTDTQYF
TRBJ2-3 TRBV9 CASSVAGGLAGGPDTQYF
TRBJ1-2 TRBV21-1 CASTGQEYYGYTF
TRBJ2-1 TRBV11-2 CASSLDVLAGPYGQFF
TRBJ1-2 TRBV27 CASSKDRTGYGYTF
TRBJ2-2 TRBV6-5 CASSYGAGNTGELFF
TRBJ2-2 TRBV11-3 CASSLPSGTSGGKSTGELFF
TRBJ1-6 TRBV2 CASSEGGRSPLHF
TRBJ2-7 TRBV7-2 CASSDPGQGHYEQYF
TRBJ2-7 TRBV5-6 CASSLTSGREQYF
TRBJ2-3 TRBV10-3 CAISITSTDTQYF
TRBJ2-1 TRBV5-1 CASSTARGPYNEQFF
TRBJ1-1 TRBV7-9 CASSLGTGTRANTEAFF
TRBJ1-1 TRBV5-6 CASSLGQGQPGAFF
TRBJ2-7 TRBV27 CASSLSGGEQYF
TRBJ1-1 TRBV6-6 CASSYSIVTFF
TRBJ1-1 TRBV4-1 CASSQAAGVANTEAFF
TRBJ2-3 TRBV2 CASTPGDTTDTQYF
TRBJ2-1 TRBV2 CASSPYLDNEQFF
TRBJ2-7 TRBV7-2 CASSLLAGPAYEQYF
TRBJ2-2 TRBV30 CAWGRVNTGELFF
TRBJ2-5 TRBV5-4 CASSVAGAPETQYF
TRBJ2-5 TRBV4-3 CASSQGSGETQYF
TRBJ2-1 TRBV2 CASSRSGEGRNNEQFF
TRBJ1-3 TRBV6-5 CASSQSYGSGNTIYF
TRBJ2-7 TRBV7-9 CASSKSGSYEQYF
TRBJ1-6 TRBV19 CASSLGEGVSPLHF
TRBJ2-7 TRBV4-1 CASSPAGGSTYEQYF
TRBJ2-5 TRBV6-6 CASSSRDSQPQETQYF
TRBJ2-3 TRBV15 CATSRDLGVGGDTQYF
TRBJ2-5 TRBV19 CASRSGVQETQYF
TRBJ1-2 TRBV4-1 CASSQVGVANYGYTF
TRBJ2-7 TRBV11-2 CASSWTYEQYF
TRBJ2-1 TRBV5-1 CASSSPTSGGPNEQFF
TRBJ1-2 TRBV6-5 CASSYSEGDGYTF
TRBJ2-5 TRBV11-2 CASSLVTLRETQYF
TRBJ2-7 TRBV29-1 CSAQGLGSYEQYF
TRBJ1-5 TRBV5-8 CASSFRAGGAPQPQHF
TRBJ2-5 TRBV10-1 CASSESQEETQYF
TRBJ2-2 TRBV19 CASSPTGSTGELFF
TRBJ2-3 TRBV27 CASSLSTGATDTQYF
TRBJ2-2 TRBV9 CASSDGTADTGELFF
TRBJ1-6 TRBV19 CASSTNPQSSPLHF
TRBJ2-7 TRBV10-2 CASSGGEQYF
TRBJ2-1 TRBV6-5 CASSYFGGGQGEQFF
TRBJ2-2 TRBV11-2 CASSFFLSDTGELFF
TRBJ2-1 TRBV5-1 CASSALMSNEQFF
TRBJ2-3 TRBV27 CASRPLAGGWLSTDTQYF
TRBJ2-7 TRBV7-6 CASSLALFGDEQYF
TRBJ2-7 TRBV27 CASRTSGYLREQYF